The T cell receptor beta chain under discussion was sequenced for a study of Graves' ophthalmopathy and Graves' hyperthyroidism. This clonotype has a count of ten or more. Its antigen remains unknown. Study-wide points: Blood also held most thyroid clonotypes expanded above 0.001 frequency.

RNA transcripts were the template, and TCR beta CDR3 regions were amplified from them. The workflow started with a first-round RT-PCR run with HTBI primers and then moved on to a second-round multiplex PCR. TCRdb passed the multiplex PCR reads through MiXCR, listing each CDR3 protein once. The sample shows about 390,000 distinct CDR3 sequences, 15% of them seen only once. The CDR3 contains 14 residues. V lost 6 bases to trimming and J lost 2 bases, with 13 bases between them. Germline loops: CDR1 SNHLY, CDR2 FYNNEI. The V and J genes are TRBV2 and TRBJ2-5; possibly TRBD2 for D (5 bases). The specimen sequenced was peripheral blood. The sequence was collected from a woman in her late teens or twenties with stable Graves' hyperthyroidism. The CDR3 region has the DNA TGTGCCAGCAGCTTAGCGATTGGGCAAGAGACCCAGTACTTC. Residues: CASSLAIGQETQYF.